A selection of T cell receptor beta chains follows, all from one sample in a study of blood T cell repertoires in COVID-19. Method: immunoSEQ multiplex PCR; TCRdb's copy keeps in-frame clones and lacks some. The sample lists 200,000 to 250,000 clones, around nine tenths occurring once. Sequencing was done on a sample of peripheral blood. The receptor set was obtained from a woman aged 55-70 years with acute or convalescent COVID-19. The CDR3 runs from the conserved cysteine through the conserved F or W. The order of the fields is D gene, clone size, V gene, J gene, CDR3 protein, CDR3 DNA. A D gene is named only where the DNA matches it firmly. Clone sizes are given selectively: once, few, many, or a class where the clone is expanded.

TRBD2	.	TRBV2	TRBJ2-3	CASSVDLTGLEADTQYF	TGTGCCAGCAGCGTCGACCTTACTGGACTAGAGGCAGATACGCAGTATTTT
TRBD1	.	TRBV28	TRBJ1-5	CASNGQGFQPQHF	TGTGCCAGTAACGGACAGGGTTTTCAGCCCCAGCATTTT
.	.	TRBV6-5	TRBJ1-5	CASMDSPNQPQHF	TGTGCCAGCATGGATAGCCCCAATCAGCCCCAGCATTTT
.	.	TRBV5-1	TRBJ1-1	CASSLTGKSEAFF	TGCGCCAGCAGCTTGACGGGGAAGAGTGAAGCTTTCTTT
TRBD2	.	TRBV30	TRBJ2-1	CAWSRTSGGAVHFF	TGTGCCTGGAGCCGGACTAGCGGGGGGGCGGTCCACTTCTTC
.	.	TRBV30	TRBJ1-2	CAWSVAQNGYTF	TGTGCCTGGAGTGTAGCACAGAATGGCTACACCTTC
TRBD1	.	TRBV5-1	TRBJ1-1	CASSLTGGGRTEAFF	TGCGCCAGCAGCTTAACAGGGGGCGGACGTACTGAAGCTTTCTTT
.	once	TRBV7-9	TRBJ2-7	CASSAWTNSYEQYF	TGTGCCAGCAGCGCCTGGACTAATTCCTACGAGCAGTACTTC
.	.	TRBV24-1	TRBJ2-2	CATSDSGDVKGGELFF	TGTGCCACCAGTGATTCGGGGGATGTTAAAGGCGGGGAGCTGTTTTTT
.	.	TRBV3-1/TRBV3-2	TRBJ1-2	CASSLLTGGDGYTF	TGTGCCAGCAGCCTATTGACAGGTGGAGATGGCTACACCTTC
TRBD1	.	TRBV3-1/TRBV3-2	TRBJ2-3	CASSPSLDRGFYSSTDTQYF	TGTGCCAGCAGCCCCTCGTTGGACAGGGGTTTCTACTCTAGCACAGATACGCAGTATTTT
TRBD1	.	TRBV7-3	TRBJ1-4	CASSRTGATNEKLFF	TGTGCCAGCAGCCGGACAGGGGCAACTAATGAAAAACTGTTTTTT
.	.	TRBV7-2	TRBJ2-1	CASSSPGLPSGQFF	TGTGCCAGCAGCTCGCCGGGACTTCCCTCAGGGCAGTTCTTC
TRBD1	.	TRBV2	TRBJ1-1	CASSVRQGNMNTEAFF	TGTGCCAGCAGCGTTCGACAGGGAAACATGAACACTGAAGCTTTCTTT
TRBD1	.	TRBV30	TRBJ1-2	CAWVYRGRNYGYTF	TGTGCCTGGGTATACAGGGGGAGAAACTATGGCTACACCTTC
.	.	TRBV30	TRBJ1-3	CAWEPWASGNTIYF	TGTGCCTGGGAGCCTTGGGCCTCTGGAAACACCATATATTTT
TRBD1	.	TRBV10-2	TRBJ2-7	CASRRGQGSYEQYF	TGCGCCAGCAGGCGGGGACAGGGCTCCTACGAGCAGTACTTC
TRBD1	.	TRBV2	TRBJ1-1	CASRARQGEEAFF	TGTGCCAGCAGAGCCCGACAGGGGGAAGAAGCTTTCTTT
.	.	TRBV3-1/TRBV3-2	TRBJ1-5	CASSPDRERPQHF	TGTGCCAGCAGTCCGGACCGGGAACGGCCCCAGCATTTT
.	.	TRBV29-1	TRBJ1-2	CSVDGEGFVHGYTF	TGCAGCGTTGATGGGGAGGGGTTTGTCCATGGCTACACCTTC
.	.	TRBV7-9	TRBJ2-3	CASSNLGATGTFTDTQYF	TGTGCCAGCAGCAACCTAGGGGCCACAGGGACCTTCACAGATACGCAGTATTTT
.	.	TRBV19	TRBJ1-2	CASSHPLAATYGYTF	TGTGCCAGTAGCCATCCCCTCGCGGCGACCTATGGCTACACCTTC
.	once	TRBV7-6	TRBJ2-7	CASSDNLVGHEQYF	TGTGCCAGCAGCGACAACCTGGTCGGCCACGAGCAGTACTTC
.	.	TRBV7-6	TRBJ2-5	CASSLDIRGAGAETQYF	TGTGCCAGCAGCTTAGATATTCGGGGGGCCGGGGCGGAGACCCAGTACTTC
.	.	TRBV11-3	TRBJ2-2	CASSLGLKLGELFF	TGTGCCAGCAGCTTAGGGCTGAAATTGGGGGAGCTGTTTTTT
TRBD1	.	TRBV9	TRBJ1-6	CASSAGQGNPYNSPLHF	TGTGCCAGCAGCGCGGGACAGGGTAACCCCTATAATTCACCCCTCCACTTT
.	.	TRBV11-1	TRBJ1-1	CASSLRRGNTEAFF	TGTGCCAGCAGCTTAAGAAGGGGGAACACTGAAGCTTTCTTT
.	.	TRBV5-1	TRBJ1-2	CASSLVAGSDYGYTF	TGCGCCAGCAGCTTGGTAGCAGGGTCCGACTATGGCTACACCTTC
.	.	TRBV5-4	TRBJ2-1	CASSPDYLLGNEQFF	TGTGCCAGCAGCCCCGACTACCTCCTTGGGAATGAGCAGTTCTTC
.	.	TRBV10-2	TRBJ1-3	CASSQQGDTIYF	TGCGCCAGCAGCCAACAGGGAGACACCATATATTTT
.	.	TRBV19	TRBJ2-7	CASSIEVQGYEQYF	TGTGCCAGTAGTATAGAGGTACAGGGCTACGAGCAGTACTTC
TRBD2	.	TRBV7-3	TRBJ2-1	CASSSLAGGNNEQFF	TGTGCCAGCAGCTCCCTAGCGGGGGGTAACAATGAGCAGTTCTTC
.	once	TRBV6-2/TRBV6-3	TRBJ2-5	CASSYGRRGGTQYF	TGTGCCAGCAGTTATGGTCGGAGGGGTGGTACCCAGTACTTC
.	.	TRBV6-1	TRBJ2-7	CASSEGGERYEQYF	TGTGCCAGCAGTGAAGGGGGCGAAAGGTACGAGCAGTACTTC
TRBD1	.	TRBV19	TRBJ1-5	CASSTGGYSNQPQHF	TGTGCCAGTAGCACAGGGGGTTATAGCAATCAGCCCCAGCATTTT
.	.	TRBV15	TRBJ1-2	CATSRGGVNYGYTF	TGTGCCACCAGCAGGGGAGGGGTAAACTATGGCTACACCTTC
TRBD1	.	TRBV5-1	TRBJ1-1	CASSYSGTGNTEAFF	TGCGCCAGCAGCTACTCCGGGACAGGGAACACTGAAGCTTTCTTT
.	.	TRBV5-1	TRBJ2-7	CASRGDLGASSYEQYF	TGCGCCAGCAGGGGCGACTTGGGGGCAAGCTCCTACGAGCAGTACTTC
.	.	TRBV3-1/TRBV3-2	TRBJ2-3	CASSQDPQRADTQYF	TGTGCCAGCAGCCAAGACCCTCAGCGGGCAGATACGCAGTATTTT
.	.	TRBV6-5	TRBJ1-3	CASSYYMGGTGNTIYF	TGTGCCAGCAGTTACTACATGGGAGGGACTGGAAACACCATATATTTT